A selection of T cell receptor beta chains follows, all from one sample in a study of blood T cell repertoires in COVID-19. TCRdb's copy holds only in-frame clones and misses some; the assay was immunoSEQ multiplex PCR. Of about 160,000 clones in the sample, roughly 89% were seen once. Material: peripheral blood. Receptor source: a woman in her 70s with COVID-19, enrolled during active disease. CDR3s include the opening cysteine and the closing phenylalanine or tryptophan. Fields, in order: clone size, V gene, J gene, CDR3 protein. Size is omitted from some rows. Given values are once, few, many or a class for expanded clones.

clone size: .; V gene: TRBV11-2; J gene: TRBJ2-1; CDR3 protein: CASSPSDRENNEQFF
clone size: .; V gene: TRBV7-9; J gene: TRBJ2-2; CDR3 protein: CASSKLAVQGTGELFF
clone size: .; V gene: TRBV5-5; J gene: TRBJ2-7; CDR3 protein: CASRLDLLAVQYF
clone size: .; V gene: TRBV2; J gene: TRBJ1-5; CDR3 protein: CASRARTGWTEAQHF
clone size: .; V gene: TRBV2; J gene: TRBJ1-5; CDR3 protein: CASSTGGGPNQPQHF
clone size: once; V gene: TRBV18; J gene: TRBJ1-3; CDR3 protein: CASSPGTVVSGNTIYF
clone size: few; V gene: TRBV5-1; J gene: TRBJ2-7; CDR3 protein: CASSTIAGATYEQYF
clone size: .; V gene: TRBV15; J gene: TRBJ2-7; CDR3 protein: CATSRDSGSYEQYF
clone size: .; V gene: TRBV5-4; J gene: TRBJ2-1; CDR3 protein: CASSQTGQVDNEQFF
clone size: .; V gene: TRBV9; J gene: TRBJ2-2; CDR3 protein: CASSPRLAGGELFF
clone size: .; V gene: TRBV29-1; J gene: TRBJ2-1; CDR3 protein: CSGTGGDEQFF
clone size: .; V gene: TRBV28; J gene: TRBJ2-5; CDR3 protein: CASFPTGGVKSETQYF
clone size: .; V gene: TRBV2; J gene: TRBJ1-5; CDR3 protein: CASSSERAYNQPQHF
clone size: .; V gene: TRBV7-6; J gene: TRBJ2-5; CDR3 protein: CASSPGSFGLAGGRNQETQYF
clone size: .; V gene: TRBV11-3; J gene: TRBJ1-1; CDR3 protein: CASSSEMNTEAFF
clone size: .; V gene: TRBV5-1; J gene: TRBJ1-1; CDR3 protein: CASSLQTGNTEAFF
clone size: .; V gene: TRBV5-1; J gene: TRBJ2-7; CDR3 protein: CASSVLAGAFYEQYF
clone size: few; V gene: TRBV19; J gene: TRBJ1-5; CDR3 protein: CASSMAGLNQPQHF
clone size: .; V gene: TRBV30; J gene: TRBJ2-1; CDR3 protein: CAWRTTGRGDTIEQFF
clone size: .; V gene: TRBV7-8; J gene: TRBJ2-1; CDR3 protein: CASSLISGGGNEQFF
clone size: .; V gene: TRBV4-1; J gene: TRBJ2-2; CDR3 protein: CASSPPMGGSNTGELFF
clone size: .; V gene: TRBV7-9; J gene: TRBJ2-7; CDR3 protein: CASSRGPYEQYF
clone size: .; V gene: TRBV4-2; J gene: TRBJ2-2; CDR3 protein: CASSQRESDTGELFF
clone size: few; V gene: TRBV25-1; J gene: TRBJ1-2; CDR3 protein: CATWDSLGYGYTF
clone size: .; V gene: TRBV11-1; J gene: TRBJ2-3; CDR3 protein: CASSPGQGNTDTQYF
clone size: .; V gene: TRBV5-1; J gene: TRBJ1-5; CDR3 protein: CASSETGGNQPQHF
clone size: .; V gene: TRBV6-5; J gene: TRBJ2-5; CDR3 protein: CASRGTAEETQYF
clone size: .; V gene: TRBV5-1; J gene: TRBJ1-1; CDR3 protein: CASSSGAWDTEAFF
clone size: .; V gene: TRBV19; J gene: TRBJ1-6; CDR3 protein: CASRGQRTGGVSPLHF
clone size: .; V gene: TRBV18; J gene: TRBJ2-3; CDR3 protein: CASSNIFRGRYTDTQYF
clone size: .; V gene: TRBV2; J gene: TRBJ1-1; CDR3 protein: CASSEGRGDTEAFF
clone size: .; V gene: TRBV2; J gene: TRBJ1-6; CDR3 protein: CASSLLGGAKDSPLHF
clone size: few; V gene: TRBV6-5; J gene: TRBJ1-2; CDR3 protein: CASSPDRDPGYGYTF
clone size: .; V gene: TRBV4-1; J gene: TRBJ2-1; CDR3 protein: CASSQDRDPRNEQFF
clone size: .; V gene: TRBV9; J gene: TRBJ1-2; CDR3 protein: CASSAELDMVGYTF
clone size: once; V gene: TRBV5-1; J gene: TRBJ1-1; CDR3 protein: CASSGGTGRTEAFF
clone size: .; V gene: TRBV5-8; J gene: TRBJ1-4; CDR3 protein: CASSLPGQANEKLFF
clone size: .; V gene: TRBV7-9; J gene: TRBJ1-1; CDR3 protein: CASSRDSSTEAFF
clone size: .; V gene: TRBV4-1; J gene: TRBJ1-1; CDR3 protein: CASSQDLGNTEAFF
clone size: few; V gene: TRBV18; J gene: TRBJ1-1; CDR3 protein: CASSPPTGAGTEAFF
clone size: .; V gene: TRBV6-5; J gene: TRBJ2-7; CDR3 protein: CASSSRTGSYEQYF
clone size: .; V gene: TRBV18; J gene: TRBJ2-1; CDR3 protein: CASSPELLADYNEQFF
clone size: .; V gene: TRBV2; J gene: TRBJ2-7; CDR3 protein: CASSDPTFGVVSYEQYF
clone size: .; V gene: TRBV28; J gene: TRBJ1-2; CDR3 protein: CASKGRGREPLTNYGYTF
clone size: .; V gene: TRBV28; J gene: TRBJ1-4; CDR3 protein: CASSLVGQVGEKLFF
clone size: .; V gene: TRBV10-3; J gene: TRBJ1-6; CDR3 protein: CAITGTTDNSPLHF
clone size: few; V gene: TRBV3-1/TRBV3-2; J gene: TRBJ1-2; CDR3 protein: CASSGAYGYTF
clone size: .; V gene: TRBV18; J gene: TRBJ2-4; CDR3 protein: CASSPPIFGKGFAVKNIQYF
clone size: .; V gene: TRBV6-2/TRBV6-3; J gene: TRBJ2-7; CDR3 protein: CASSSRLAGGPLDYEQYF
clone size: .; V gene: TRBV19; J gene: TRBJ1-5; CDR3 protein: CAAAGGVNQPQHF
clone size: .; V gene: TRBV5-1; J gene: TRBJ1-1; CDR3 protein: CASSLQGLDTEAFF
clone size: .; V gene: TRBV28; J gene: TRBJ2-7; CDR3 protein: CASLAEYEQYF
clone size: .; V gene: TRBV19; J gene: TRBJ1-1; CDR3 protein: CASSMTGPLNTEAFF
clone size: .; V gene: TRBV6-1; J gene: TRBJ1-5; CDR3 protein: CASSESRTGFYQPQHF
clone size: .; V gene: TRBV2; J gene: TRBJ2-2; CDR3 protein: CASRPPGLANTGELFF
clone size: .; V gene: TRBV24-1; J gene: TRBJ2-5; CDR3 protein: CATSDYREQETQYF
clone size: .; V gene: TRBV2; J gene: TRBJ2-5; CDR3 protein: CASSEVLTRETQYF
clone size: .; V gene: TRBV5-1; J gene: TRBJ2-7; CDR3 protein: CASSYTGPSSYEQYF
clone size: .; V gene: TRBV5-1; J gene: TRBJ2-3; CDR3 protein: CASSPGPRGSTDTQYF